The 19 T cell receptor beta chains listed next were all sequenced from one sample in a study of beta chain features in type 1 diabetes. Investigators reverse transcribed all isolated RNA, so they sequenced expressed TCRB transcripts. Assay: immunoSEQ multiplex PCR; the TCRdb copy retains only in-frame clones and omits some. The data hold about 470,000 clones, with around 30% observed a single time. Specimen: naive CD4+ T cells from blood. Receptor source: a man between 18 and 29 years old in good health.

In this sample, this clone turned up a few times. The genes are TRBV7-9 and TRBJ2-1; 8 bases are a match to TRBD2. Trimming at V came to 5 bases and at J to 10 bases, leaving 13 bases not matched to a gene. From germline, CDR1 is SEHNR and CDR2 FQNEAQ (reference sequence). CDR3 length: 15 amino acids. The CDR3 loop is CASSLQGLAGGEQFF. In DNA, the CDR3 is TGTGCCAGCAGCCTACAAGGACTAGCAGGAGGGGAGCAGTTCTTC.

The chain carries TRBV14 and TRBJ2-2; 9 bases agree with TRBD1. V shed 4 bases and J 6 bases; nucleotides not matched to a gene: 12. CDR1 and CDR2 from the germline V gene are SGHDN and FVKESK. There are 17 residues in the CDR3. CDR3 sequence reads: CASSRGRDRAFPGELFF. In DNA form, the CDR3 reads TGTGCCAGCAGCCGTGGCCGGGACAGGGCTTTTCCCGGGGAGCTGTTTTTT.

The V and J genes are TRBV9 and TRBJ2-1; 7 positions agree with TRBD2. The CDR3 extends over 17 amino acids. V lost 5 bases, J lost 7 bases, and 18 bases stayed unmatched. Germline V CDR1 and CDR2: SGDLS, YYNGEE. In DNA, the CDR3 is TGTGCCAGCAGTGTAAGACCGCGGACGCGGGAGACGAATGAGCAGTTCTTC. Its protein product is CASSVRPRTRETNEQFF.

The rearrangement uses TRBV7-2 and TRBJ2-1; TRBD1 might be the D (6 bases). The length of the CDR3 is 16 residues. The germline V gene encodes CDR1 SGHTA and CDR2 FQGNSA. Trimming stripped 1 base from V and 0 bases from J, with 10 bases between. The CDR3 sequence: CASSLEGVNSYNEQFF. In DNA form, the CDR3 reads TGTGCCAGCAGCTTAGAGGGGGTTAACTCCTACAATGAGCAGTTCTTC.

The chain recombines TRBV9 with TRBJ2-5, with TRBD1 matching 8 bases. The ends lost 4 bases at V and 2 bases at J; junction bases unmatched: 7. The CDR3 spans 15 residues. Germline values: CDR1 SGDLS, CDR2 YYNGEE. The CDR3 nucleotides read TGTGCCAGCAGCCCCCGACAGGGGAGTCAAGAGACCCAGTACTTC. It codes for CASSPRQGSQETQYF. Variable domain in full (rest from reference TRBV9 and TRBJ2-5): DSGVTQTPKHLITATGQRVTLRCSPRSGDLSVYWYQQSLDQGLQFLIQYYNGEERAKGNILERFSAQQFPDLHSELNLSSLELGDSALYFCASSPRQGSQETQYFGPGTRLLVL.

This clone has only a few counts. The chain employs TRBV14 and TRBJ2-1; perhaps TRBD1 as D (6 bases). Deletions cut 3 bases from V and 3 bases from J, with 12 bases between. Germline V gene sequence: CDR1 SGHDN, CDR2 FVKESK. The CDR3 covers 15 residues. The CDR3 DNA reads TGTGCCAGCAGCCAGGGGACACCTCTCTACAATGAGCAGTTCTTC. It specifies CASSQGTPLYNEQFF.

This sequence joins TRBV5-1 and TRBJ2-7; D might be TRBD1 (6 bases). Between the trimmed V and J ends, which lost 0 bases and 0 bases, there was a span of 13 bases. This CDR3 comprises 16 residues. Germline V gives CDR1 SGHRS, CDR2 YFSETQ. The CDR3 loop reads CASSLGRTDDSYEQYF. CDR3 nucleotides: TGCGCCAGCAGCTTGGGTCGGACAGATGACTCCTACGAGCAGTACTTC.

The chain carries TRBV9 and TRBJ2-1; D is ambiguous. There are 15 residues in the CDR3. Trimming left V 2 bases short and J 1 base short, with 10 bases between. The germline gives CDR1 SGDLS, CDR2 YYNGEE. CDR3 region: CASSVSAVSYNEQFF. For the CDR3, the DNA is TGTGCCAGCAGCGTCTCGGCCGTTTCCTACAATGAGCAGTTCTTC.

The chain recombines TRBV15 with TRBJ2-1; tentative D call: TRBD1 (7 bases). Germline CDR1 and CDR2: LNHNV and YYDKDF (reference sequence). The CDR3 runs 19 residues. Trimming removed 0 bases from V and 9 bases from J, with 27 bases in between. Here the CDR3 reads CATSRDLRGQTRTTGEQFF. The DNA of the CDR3 is TGTGCCACCAGCAGAGATCTCAGGGGACAGACTAGGACAACTGGTGAGCAGTTCTTC. The full variable domain, in which reference TRBV15 and TRBJ2-1 provide the parts outside the CDR3, is DAMVIQNPRYQVTQFGKPVTLSCSQTLNHNVMYWYQQKSSQAPKLLFHYYDKDFNNEADTPDNFQSRRPNTSFCFLDIRSPGLGDTAMYLCATSRDLRGQTRTTGEQFFGPGTRLTVL.

The chain links TRBV9 to TRBJ2-2; D call uncertain. Deletions cut 0 bases from V and 5 bases from J, with 11 bases between. The germline V gene encodes CDR1 SGDLS and CDR2 YYNGEE. The CDR3 contains 15 residues. The DNA for the CDR3 is TGTGCCAGCAGCGTAGCGCCTGATTTTACCGGGGAGCTGTTTTTT. Residues: CASSVAPDFTGELFF. The full variable domain, rest sourced from reference TRBV9 and TRBJ2-2, is DSGVTQTPKHLITATGQRVTLRCSPRSGDLSVYWYQQSLDQGLQFLIQYYNGEERAKGNILERFSAQQFPDLHSELNLSSLELGDSALYFCASSVAPDFTGELFFGEGSRLTVL.

This chain connects TRBV29-1 to TRBJ2-5, with D possibly matching TRBD2 (6 bases). V was shortened by 4 bases and J by 4 bases, with 13 bases between the two germline ends. The CDR3 spans 13 residues. CDR1 and CDR2 (germline): SQVTM, ANQGSEA. CDR3 nucleotide sequence: TGCAGCGTTGTCGGGCAGGGAGGAGAGACCCAGTACTTC. Residues: CSVVGQGGETQYF.

This clone came up a few times. The chain is built from TRBV30 and TRBJ1-5; 9 bases are shared with TRBD1. V lost 2 bases and J lost 4; bases outside the gene matches: 9. The germline gives CDR1 GTSNPN, CDR2 SVGIG (reference sequence). The CDR3 is 16 residues long. CDR3 sequence reads: CAWSLKGTGRNQPQHF. CDR3 sequence (DNA): TGTGCCTGGAGTCTGAAGGGGACAGGGCGTAATCAGCCCCAGCATTTT.

The J gene is TRBJ1-5, the V gene TRBV30; D remains ambiguous. Per germline, CDR1 GTSNPN and CDR2 SVGIG (reference sequence). The V and J ends lost 1 base and 7 bases respectively, with 8 bases between them. This CDR3 is built from 12 residues. The CDR3 loop reads CAWSAVGQPQHF. The CDR3 DNA is TGTGCCTGGAGTGCCGTTGGGCAGCCCCAGCATTTT.

V gene TRBV6-1 combines with J gene TRBJ2-3, with 9 bases aligning to TRBD2. The CDR3 runs 15 residues. The V segment lost 6 bases and the J segment 3 bases; nucleotides outside the gene matches: 7. Germline V gives CDR1 MNHNS, CDR2 SASEGT. CDR3: CASRLAGGSTDTQYF. The CDR3 region has the DNA TGTGCCAGCAGACTAGCGGGCGGGAGTACAGATACGCAGTATTTT.

The chain has TRBV15 and TRBJ2-5, with 11 nucleotides matching TRBD2. Germline V gives CDR1 LNHNV, CDR2 YYDKDF (reference sequence). The CDR3 runs 17 residues. Losses at the gene ends were 0 bases for V and 2 bases for J; bases not matched to a gene: 5. CDR3 sequence (DNA): TGTGCCACCAGCAGAGAGAGGACTAGCGGGCAACAAGAGACCCAGTACTTC. It yields the protein CATSRERTSGQQETQYF.

This clone was recorded a few times. The chain uses TRBV30 and TRBJ1-2, with 7 positions matching TRBD1. Germline assignment: CDR1 GTSNPN and CDR2 SVGIG (reference sequence). The CDR3 extends over 16 amino acids. V gave up 3 bases and J gave up 3 bases; unmatched junction bases: 13. For the CDR3, the DNA is TGTGCCTGGAGAGTCATGTTGGGACAGCAATACTATGGCTACACCTTC. Protein product: CAWRVMLGQQYYGYTF.

This clone has just a few counts. The chain links TRBV2 to TRBJ2-1; 8 bases map to TRBD2. The V and J ends lost 4 bases and 3 bases, in that order; junction bases with no gene match: 5. The CDR3 length is 15 residues. Germline CDR1 SNHLY, CDR2 FYNNEI. The CDR3 spells CASSVTSGVYNEQFF. The CDR3 DNA is TGTGCCAGCAGTGTCACTAGCGGAGTCTACAATGAGCAGTTCTTC.

The V gene is TRBV30, the J gene TRBJ2-7; D could derive from TRBD1 or TRBD2 (5 bases each). Trimming removed 8 bases at V and 0 bases at J, with 14 bases between. The CDR3 runs to 13 residues. Germline assignment: CDR1 GTSNPN and CDR2 SVGIG (reference sequence). CDR3 protein: CAQGTLSSYEQYF. The CDR3 DNA follows: TGTGCCCAAGGGACCCTCAGCTCCTACGAGCAGTACTTC.

Only a few counts were recorded for this clone. V gene TRBV2 combines with J gene TRBJ2-1; 13 bases fit TRBD2. V trimming: 6 bases; J trimming: 5 bases; junction bases outside the gene matches: 1. The CDR3 is 14 residues long. Germline V gives CDR1 SNHLY, CDR2 FYNNEI. The DNA for the CDR3 is TGTGCCAGCAGGGGACTAGCGGGAAACAATGAGCAGTTCTTC. Translation gives CASRGLAGNNEQFF. Based on the CDR3 plus reference TRBV2 and TRBJ2-1, the full variable domain is EPEVTQTPSHQVTQMGQEVILRCVPISNHLYFYWYRQILGQKVEFLVSFYNNEISEKSEIFDDQFSVERPDGSNFTLKIRSTKLEDSAMYFCASRGLAGNNEQFFGPGTRLTVL.